Below, 23 T cell receptor beta chains from the same sample are listed, as sequenced in a study of T cells in Graves' hyperthyroidism and ophthalmopathy. The source material, RNA transcripts, was used to amplify TCR beta CDR3 regions. The HTBI set primed first-round TCR CDR3 RT-PCR. One entry per CDR3 protein results from TCRdb running MiXCR on the multiplex PCR reads. This table holds around 280,000 distinct CDR3 sequences, less than 15% found once. Source material: blood. The receptors come from a woman aged 25 to 45 with Graves' hyperthyroidism that later progressed to Graves' ophthalmopathy.

This chain links TRBV7-2 with TRBJ1-5; D not certain. The CDR3 covers 14 residues. V shed 5 bases and J shed 0 bases, with 8 bases lying between them. CDR1 and CDR2 (germline): SGHTA, FQGNSA. The CDR3 loop is CASSLPDSNQPQHF. The CDR3 DNA reads as TGTGCCAGCAGCCTTCCGGATAGCAATCAGCCCCAGCATTTT. Variable domain in full (rest from reference TRBV7-2 and TRBJ1-5): GAGVSQSPSNKVTEKGKDVELRCDPISGHTALYWYRQSLGQGLEFLIYFQGNSAPDKSGLPSDRFSAERTGGSVSTLTIQRTQQEDSAVYLCASSLPDSNQPQHFGDGTRLSIL.

V usage is TRBV9 and J usage is TRBJ2-2; D is undetermined. The germline V gene has CDR1 SGDLS and CDR2 YYNGEE. With 0 bases removed from V and 2 bases from J, the gap between germline ends came to 8 bases. This CDR3 is built from 15 residues. This CDR3 is CASSVDAGNTGELFF. CDR3 DNA sequence: TGTGCCAGCAGCGTAGATGCAGGAAACACCGGGGAGCTGTTTTTT.

This clonotype has ten or more counts. V gene TRBV20-1 combines with J gene TRBJ2-5; tentative D call: TRBD2 (6 bases). CDR1 and CDR2 from the germline V gene are DFQATT and SNEGSKA (reference sequence). The CDR3 length is 13 residues. Trimming removed 5 bases from V and 5 bases from J, with 15 bases in between. The CDR3 sequence: CSALQNGRETQYF. CDR3 sequence (DNA): TGCAGTGCTCTTCAGAATGGGAGGGAGACCCAGTACTTC.

The chain carries TRBV4-2 and TRBJ2-7; unclear D gene. The V end lost 0 bases, the J end lost 2 bases, and 14 bases lay between the germline ends. CDR3 length equals 16 residues. Germline V gene sequence: CDR1 LGHNA, CDR2 YNFKEQ. This CDR3 reads CASSQDLVGAAYEQYF. CDR3 bases: TGTGCCAGCAGCCAAGATTTGGTAGGAGCTGCCTACGAGCAGTACTTC.

At least ten counts were recorded for this clonotype. V and J are TRBV2 and TRBJ2-3; maybe TRBD2 (6 bases). Germline V gene sequence: CDR1 SNHLY, CDR2 FYNNEI. Trimming cost V 4 bases and J 3 bases, with 14 bases left between them. This CDR3 region has 15 residues. The CDR3 loop is CASSVLAELTDTQYF. In DNA, the CDR3 is TGTGCCAGCAGTGTCTTAGCGGAGCTTACAGATACGCAGTATTTT.

This chain connects TRBV5-4 to TRBJ2-1; D possibly corresponds to TRBD2 (6 bases). V lost 4 bases to trimming and J lost 9 bases, with 17 bases between them. Germline lookup yields CDR1 SGHNT and CDR2 YYREEE (reference sequence). The CDR3 is made up of 14 amino acids. CDR3 coding DNA: TGTGCCAGCAGCCCAGTTGGAGGGGATGGTGAGCAGTTCTTC. Its protein is CASSPVGGDGEQFF.

This clonotype appeared many times. V and J are TRBV28 and TRBJ1-6; tentatively, D is TRBD1 (5 bases). The CDR3 spans 14 residues. Looked up from germline, CDR1 is MDHEN and CDR2 is SYDVKM. Between the trimmed V and J ends, which lost 3 bases and 8 bases, there was a span of 11 bases. The CDR3 reads CASSFSQVHSPLHF. The DNA for the CDR3 is TGTGCCAGCAGTTTCTCACAGGTCCATTCACCCCTCCACTTT.

This clonotype was seen repeatedly, ten times or more. The chain couples TRBV7-2 to TRBJ1-5, with D tentatively TRBD1 (6 bases). V lost 5 bases and J lost 4, with 12 bases in between. In germline, CDR1 is SGHTA, CDR2 FQGNSA. The CDR3 sequence is 14 residues long. Written as DNA, the CDR3 is TGTGCCAGCAGCCGGCAACAGGGTAATCAGCCCCAGCATTTT. Protein: CASSRQQGNQPQHF.

The chain links TRBV29-1 to TRBJ2-2, with no clear D. V shed 8 bases and J shed 6 bases, with 13 bases lying between them. The CDR3 totals 12 residues. Germline lookup yields CDR1 SQVTM and CDR2 ANQGSEA. The CDR3 spells CSLLGPSGELFF. The CDR3 nucleotides read TGCAGCCTCTTAGGTCCCTCCGGGGAGCTGTTTTTT.

Turning to this clonotype: A much larger clone lies one base from this, so it may be a read error. The rearrangement links TRBV12-3 or TRBV12-4 to TRBJ1-4; D is unclear. The CDR3 extends over 15 amino acids. V was cut by 6 bases and J by 3 bases, with 14 bases left in between. CDR3 nucleotides: TGTGCCAGCAGACGGGCAGAAACTTCTAATGAAAAACTGTTTTTT. This sequence encodes CASRRAETSNEKLFF.

The gene calls are TRBV28 and TRBJ2-7; 7 positions agree with TRBD1. The germline V gene encodes CDR1 MDHEN and CDR2 SYDVKM. The CDR3 covers 14 residues. V shed 6 bases and J 6 bases; nucleotides not matched to a gene: 11. The CDR3 reads CASSRPTGQSEQYF. In nucleotides, the CDR3 is TGTGCCAGCAGCCGCCCGACGGGACAGTCCGAGCAGTACTTC.

At least ten counts were recorded for this clonotype. V is TRBV28 and J is TRBJ1-2; the D is unclear. Germline V gene data show CDR1 as MDHEN and CDR2 as SYDVKM. The CDR3 is made up of 15 amino acids. V lost 5 bases to trimming and J lost 7 bases, with 20 bases between them. The CDR3 is CASSRLWRVGSGYTF. DNA for the CDR3: TGTGCCAGCAGTCGTTTATGGCGGGTAGGCAGTGGCTACACCTTC.

There are a few counts of this clonotype. The chain couples TRBV6-5 to TRBJ1-6; the D is unclear. Deletions cut 4 bases from V and 9 bases from J, with 13 bases between. Germline V gene lookup returns CDR1 MNHEY and CDR2 SVGAGI. The CDR3 extends over 14 amino acids. CDR3 in amino acids: CASSSKGESSPLHF. CDR3 DNA: TGTGCCAGCAGTTCAAAGGGAGAAAGTTCACCCCTCCACTTT.

The sample holds a few counts of this clonotype. The V call is TRBV29-1, the J call TRBJ1-2, with D perhaps matching TRBD1 (5 bases). V was trimmed by 1 base and J by 0 bases, leaving 15 bases between them. Per germline, CDR1 SQVTM and CDR2 ANQGSEA. This CDR3 comprises 16 residues. The DNA of the CDR3 is TGCAGCGTTGAAGGGGGGGAACCCCAAGCTAACTATGGCTACACCTTC. The encoded protein is CSVEGGEPQANYGYTF.

This clonotype was found many times. The chain is built from TRBV7-3 and TRBJ2-1, with TRBD2 matching 7 bases. CDR1 and CDR2 from the germline V gene are SGHTA and FQGTGA. The CDR3 contains 13 residues. Trimming cost V 1 base and J 9 bases; bases outside gene matches: 3. CDR3 sequence reads: CASSLMGGSEQFF. As DNA, the CDR3 is TGTGCCAGCAGCTTAATGGGAGGGAGTGAGCAGTTCTTC.

This clonotype was observed at least ten times. The V gene is TRBV4-3, the J gene TRBJ2-5; 10 nucleotides agree with TRBD2. The CDR3 has 16 residues. Germline values: CDR1 LGHNA, CDR2 YSLEER. With V trimmed by 3 bases and J by 4 bases, 8 bases remained unmatched. CDR3 residues: CASSQVLAGDGETQYF. In DNA, the CDR3 is TGCGCCAGCAGCCAGGTCCTAGCGGGAGATGGAGAGACCCAGTACTTC.

This clonotype was seen ten or more times. V gene TRBV7-9 combines with J gene TRBJ2-1; D ambiguous. Trimming shortened V by 6 bases and J by 6 bases, and 9 bases separated the two germline ends. Per germline, CDR1 SEHNR and CDR2 FQNEAQ (reference sequence). The CDR3 spans 12 residues. CDR3 nucleotides: TGTGCCAGCAGTCCAAGGAGCAATGAGCAGTTCTTC. This encodes CASSPRSNEQFF.

In the case of this clonotype: One base away lies a much larger clone, so this may be a sequencing read error. The CDR3 protein is CANNKGQGGLSGANVLTF. Here the CDR3 DNA reads TGTGCCAACAATAAGGGACAGGGGGGTCTCTCTGGGGCCAACGTCCTGACTTTC. The chain joins TRBV2 to TRBJ2-6; 11 bases align to TRBD1. Germline V CDR1 and CDR2: SNHLY, FYNNEI. The CDR3 length is 18 residues. J lost 0 bases, V lost 10 bases, and 11 bases had no gene match.

The chain couples TRBV19 to TRBJ1-6; D gene ambiguous. The CDR3 sequence is 15 residues long. V was shortened by 4 bases and J by 7 bases, with 14 bases between the two germline ends. The germline gives CDR1 LNHDA, CDR2 SQIVND (reference sequence). The CDR3: CASSTDKAGNSPLHF. CDR3 bases: TGTGCCAGTAGTACTGACAAGGCCGGCAATTCACCCCTCCACTTT.

This clonotype came up a few times. Germline and junction disagree at one end, which may indicate a read error. The J gene is TRBJ1-2, the V gene TRBV20-1; 8 bases are shared with TRBD1. Germline V CDR1 and CDR2: DFQATT, SNEGSKA (reference sequence). The CDR3 runs to 12 residues. The CDR3 DNA reads as TGCAGCTCCGGACAGGGATCCTATGACTACACCTTC. This translates into CSSGQGSYDYTF.

This clonotype was detected only a few times. The CDR3 spells CSVEGPRVGDLGSGANVLTF. CDR3 DNA: TGCAGCGTTGAAGGACCCCGGGTGGGCGACCTAGGCTCTGGGGCCAACGTCCTGACTTTC. The chain recombines TRBV29-1 with TRBJ2-6; D uncertain. Germline V gene data show CDR1 as SQVTM and CDR2 as ANQGSEA. The CDR3 runs to 20 residues. V was shortened by 1 base and J by 0 bases, with 22 bases between the two germline ends.

This clonotype was observed at least ten times. The chain carries TRBV27 and TRBJ2-5; D might be TRBD1 or TRBD2, each matching 5 bases. The germline V gene encodes CDR1 MNHEY and CDR2 SMNVEV (reference sequence). The CDR3 is 12 residues long. The V end lost 9 bases, the J end lost 2 bases, and 10 bases lay between the germline ends. DNA of the CDR3: TGTGCCAGGCAGGGAGAACAAGAGACCCAGTACTTC. Protein sequence: CARQGEQETQYF.

The rearrangement links TRBV4-3 to TRBJ1-3, with D unresolved. CDR3 size: 16 residues. The ends were cut back, 4 bases at V and 2 bases at J, with 15 bases in the middle. CDR1 is LGHNA, CDR2 YSLEER, per germline. This CDR3 is CASSPRAGKTGNTIYF. CDR3 in DNA: TGCGCCAGCAGCCCAAGAGCCGGGAAAACTGGAAACACCATATATTTT.